This T cell receptor beta chain was sequenced during a study of glioma-infiltrating T cells after dendritic cell vaccination. V trimming: 3 bases; J trimming: 4 bases; junction bases outside the gene matches: 3. The CDR3 consists of 14 residues. Germline assignment: CDR1 MDHEN and CDR2 SYDVKM. The assay was immunoSEQ multiplex PCR, and TCRdb's table has in-frame clones only and misses some. The top ten hold roughly 5% of the sample, which has 3,000 to 4,500 clones, approximately 93% seen once. The receptor was derived from a human donor with glioblastoma. The gene calls are TRBV28 and TRBJ1-5; 7 bases agree with TRBD1. This specimen consisted of blood, obtained before dendritic cell vaccination. In DNA form, the CDR3 reads TGTGCCAGCAGTTTTCCGGGACAGAATCAGCCCCAGCATTTT. Translating gives CASSFPGQNQPQHF.